This T cell receptor (beta chain) comes out of a study of early T cells in non-severe SARS-CoV-2 infection. Study in general: Sequencing targeted bulk RNA from unsorted whole blood, leaving chains unpaired.

Unique molecular identifier tags were affixed to discrete cDNA molecules. TCRdb analysed the 5' RACE reads with MiXCR anew, one entry per CDR3 protein. In the table there are tens of thousands of distinct CDR3 sequences, roughly 4.8% of which are singletons. Trimming cost V 10 bases and J 6 bases; bases outside gene matches: 11. The CDR3 covers 14 residues. In germline, CDR1 is SNHLY, CDR2 FYNNEI. This clonotype was detected ten times or more. Antigen specificity is unknown. Study results and caveats: Comparison of clonotypes with VDJdb favored anti-spike CD8 responses while missing private and CD4 specificities.

This clonotype originated in an adult who was a healthcare worker with PCR-confirmed SARS-CoV-2 infection or an uninfected control (not recorded which). The chain couples TRBV2 to TRBJ2-2; 7 bases are shared with TRBD2. Sequenced input: whole blood. CDR3 in DNA: TGTGCCACATCCCGGACTAGTGGGGCCGGGGAGCTGTTTTTT. Translating it yields CATSRTSGAGELFF.